The rows below give T cell receptor beta chains drawn from one sample of a study of tumor-infiltrating lymphocytes in primary liver carcinoma. Each CDR3 protein is one row after TCRdb ran MiXCR on the multiplex PCR reads. The table has 20,000 or so distinct CDR3 sequences, approximately 70% seen once; the top ten hold about 39%. Source material: liver tumor tissue from sampling region 1. These TCRs come from a man in his forties or fifties with primary liver carcinoma and hepatitis B virus infection. CDR3s include the opening cysteine and the closing phenylalanine or tryptophan. A D gene is named only where the DNA matches it firmly. The size entry is marked missing in some rows and otherwise reads once, few, many or a size class.

clone size	V gene	D gene	J gene	CDR3 protein	CDR3 DNA
.	TRBV11-2	.	TRBJ2-3	CARSLYVGTPDTQYF	TGTGCCCGCAGCTTGTACGTTGGGACTCCAGATACACAGTATTTT
.	TRBV28	TRBD2	TRBJ2-5	CASSLLVGSGVVETQYF	TGTGCCAGCAGTTTACTTGTCGGTAGCGGGGTGGTTGAGACCCAGTACTTC
.	TRBV4-2	.	TRBJ2-2	CASSQDSEGTNTGELFF	TGTGCCAGCAGCCAAGATAGTGAGGGCACGAACACCGGGGAGCTGTTTTTT
few	TRBV12-3/TRBV12-4	.	TRBJ2-7	CASTLGLEANYEQYF	TGTGCCAGCACTTTAGGACTGGAGGCCAACTACGAGCAGTACTTC
.	TRBV14	.	TRBJ1-1	CASRSREGNTETFF	TGTGCCAGCAGGTCCCGGGAGGGAAACACTGAAACTTTCTTT
.	TRBV11-2	.	TRBJ2-5	CASNLARPALGKKETQYF	TGTGCCAGCAACTTAGCGAGGCCAGCCCTGGGAAAAAAAGAGACCCAATACTTC
.	TRBV5-5	.	TRBJ1-2	CASSLVRSGYTF	TGTGCCAGCAGCTTGGTCAGGTCTGGCTATACCTTC
.	TRBV6-2/TRBV6-3	.	TRBJ2-1	CASSYYRERPWQFF	TGTGCCAGCAGTTACTATCGAGAGCGCCCCTGGCAGTTCTTC
.	TRBV10-3	.	TRBJ1-6	CAISEISLNSPLHF	TGTGCCATCAGTGAAATCAGCCTTAATTCACCCCTCCACTTT
large	TRBV6-6	TRBD2	TRBJ2-2	CASSPLVGLAGPTNTGELFF	TGTGCCAGCAGTCCGCTCGTGGGACTAGCGGGGCCAACGAACACCGGGGAGCTGTTTTTT
many	TRBV28	.	TRBJ2-4	CASSLRLPVGDIQYF	TGTGCCAGCAGTTTAAGGTTACCCGTTGGAGACATTCAGTACTTC
.	TRBV12-3/TRBV12-4	.	TRBJ1-5	CVSSFGRGSNQPRHF	.